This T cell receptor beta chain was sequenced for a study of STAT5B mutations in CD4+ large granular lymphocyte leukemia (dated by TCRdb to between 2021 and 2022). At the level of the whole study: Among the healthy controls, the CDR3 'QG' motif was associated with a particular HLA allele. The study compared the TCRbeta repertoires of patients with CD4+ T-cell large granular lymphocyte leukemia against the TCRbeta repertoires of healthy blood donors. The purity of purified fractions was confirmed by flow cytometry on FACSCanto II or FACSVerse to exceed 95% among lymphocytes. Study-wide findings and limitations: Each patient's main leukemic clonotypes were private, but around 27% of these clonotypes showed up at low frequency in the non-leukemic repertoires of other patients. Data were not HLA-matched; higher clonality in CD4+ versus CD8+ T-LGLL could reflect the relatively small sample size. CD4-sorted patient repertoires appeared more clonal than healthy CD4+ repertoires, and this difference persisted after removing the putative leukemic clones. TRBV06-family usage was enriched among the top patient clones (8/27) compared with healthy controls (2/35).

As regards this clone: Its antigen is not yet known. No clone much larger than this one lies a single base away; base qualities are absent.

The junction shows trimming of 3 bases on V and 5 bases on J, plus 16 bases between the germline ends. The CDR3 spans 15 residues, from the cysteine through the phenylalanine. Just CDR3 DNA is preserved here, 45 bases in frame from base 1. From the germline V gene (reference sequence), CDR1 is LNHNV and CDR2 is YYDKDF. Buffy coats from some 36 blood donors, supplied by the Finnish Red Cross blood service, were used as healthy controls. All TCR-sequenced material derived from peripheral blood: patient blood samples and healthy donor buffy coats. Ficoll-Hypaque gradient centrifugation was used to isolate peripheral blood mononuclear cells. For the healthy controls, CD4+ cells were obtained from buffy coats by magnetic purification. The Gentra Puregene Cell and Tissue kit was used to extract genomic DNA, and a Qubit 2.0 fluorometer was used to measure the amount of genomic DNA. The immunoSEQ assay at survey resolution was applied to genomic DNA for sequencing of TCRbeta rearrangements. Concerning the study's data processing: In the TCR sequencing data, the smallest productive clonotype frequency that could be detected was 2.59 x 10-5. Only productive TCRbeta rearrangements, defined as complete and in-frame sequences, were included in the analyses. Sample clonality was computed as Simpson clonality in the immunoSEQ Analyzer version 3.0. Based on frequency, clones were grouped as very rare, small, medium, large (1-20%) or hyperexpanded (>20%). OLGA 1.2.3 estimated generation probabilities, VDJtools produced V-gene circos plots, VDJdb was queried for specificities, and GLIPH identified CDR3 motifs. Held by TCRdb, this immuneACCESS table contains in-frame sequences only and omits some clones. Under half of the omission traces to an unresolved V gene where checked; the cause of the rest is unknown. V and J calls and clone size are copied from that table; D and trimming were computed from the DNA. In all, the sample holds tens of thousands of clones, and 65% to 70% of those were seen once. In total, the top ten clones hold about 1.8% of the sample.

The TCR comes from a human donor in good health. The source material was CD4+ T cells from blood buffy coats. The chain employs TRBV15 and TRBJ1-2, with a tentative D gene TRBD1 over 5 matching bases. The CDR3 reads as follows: CATSRDPQGQYGYTF. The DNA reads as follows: TGTGCCACCAGCAGGGACCCTCAGGGCCAGTATGGCTACACCTTC.